The sequence of this T cell receptor beta chain was determined in a study of T cell clonality in common variable immunodeficiency. Notes on the study in general: TCRbeta clonality was increased in CVID versus healthy controls. Fewer deletions and N-nucleotide insertions were reportedly seen in common variable immunodeficiency TCR beta sequences. Compared with controls, CVID subjects had fewer shared TCRbeta clones.

This clone was counted between two and nine times. Its antigen is unidentified. The read ends 3 residues early relative to the CDR3; the germline J gene fills the gap. Control and CVID samples contributed equal amounts of genomic DNA. Generated by immunoSEQ multiplex PCR, the TCRdb table keeps only in-frame clones and is missing some. The sample holds 25,000 or so clones, and no clone turns up only once. Caucasian heritage predominated among both patients and controls. V was clipped by 5 bases and J by 2 bases; unmatched bases: 16. Germline CDR1 and CDR2: DFQATT and SNEGSKA (reference sequence). The CDR3 has 17 residues.

Sequenced: peripheral blood mononuclear cells. This clonotype was sampled from a human donor with common variable immunodeficiency. This chain connects TRBV20-1 to TRBJ2-7; the match to TRBD2 covers 9 bases. The CDR3 here is CSAQRRGGNPIPYEQYF. The CDR3 DNA, read in part, is TGCAGTGCTCAGAGGCGGGGGGGCAATCCTATACCCTACGAG.